This T cell receptor (beta chain) was identified in a study of shared clonotypes between healthy human individuals. Whole-study context: Per donor, CD8 memory used one plate, CD8 naive used two, CD4 memory used three and CD4 naive used three.

On this clone: Its cognate antigen is unknown.

Findings of the study overall: In having few donors, the study represented limited genetic and exposure-history diversity.

The germline gives CDR1 SGDLS, CDR2 YYNGEE. The CDR3 contains 14 residues. The V end lost 4 bases, the J end lost 4 bases, and 13 bases lay between the germline ends. Repertoires were generated with immunoSEQ multiplex PCR, while TCRdb's copy carries only in-frame clones and drops some. This sample yields about a million clones, of which approximately 77% are seen a single time; about 0.94% belongs to the top ten. The receptor's source is a man between 18 and 29 years old in good health. Some clones in this sample may be carry-over from other donors' samples. Sequenced sample: memory CD4+ T cells from PBMCs. Subset indicated: CD45RA-negative fraction. The chain employs TRBV9 and TRBJ2-3; D possibly corresponds to TRBD2 (5 bases). CDR3 in amino acids: CASSPLSRADTQYF. The CDR3 region has the DNA TGTGCCAGCAGCCCGCTTTCGAGGGCAGATACGCAGTATTTT.